These 10 T cell receptor beta chains originate from one sample sequenced in a study of T-cell reconstitution after alpha-beta-depleted transplantation in children. It was with unique molecular identifiers that the TCRbeta library was prepared. MiXCR, applied by TCRdb to the PCR reads, yields one record per CDR3 protein. The repertoire consists of some 300,000 distinct CDR3 sequences, with around a tenth occurring once and the leading ten covering just under 7.5%. Sequences were derived from PBMCs, sampled before TCRalphabeta/CD19-depleted stem cell transplant. These receptors were taken from a boy younger than two with acute myeloid leukemia, due to receive a stem cell transplant.

Only a few counts were recorded for this clonotype. The chain employs TRBV18 and TRBJ2-1; TRBD2 agrees at 11 bases. V shed 3 bases, J shed 7 bases, and the junction held 8 bases outside the gene matches. CDR1 KGHSH and CDR2 LQKENI come from the germline V gene. The CDR3 runs to 16 residues. The CDR3 DNA is TGTGCCAGCTCACCGCTACTAGCGGGAGAGGGGAATGAGCAGTTCTTC. It is translated as CASSPLLAGEGNEQFF.

This clonotype was detected many times. The V and J genes are TRBV24-1 and TRBJ2-1, with D possibly TRBD2 on 7 matching bases. The V end was cut by 0 bases, the J end by 13 bases, with 12 bases between. The germline CDR1 and CDR2 sequences are KGHDR and SFDVKD. The CDR3 totals 13 residues. The chain's CDR3 is CATSDLRRGAQFF. The CDR3 DNA follows: TGTGCCACCAGTGATTTGCGTCGGGGGGCTCAGTTCTTC.

This clonotype was observed many times. The chain couples TRBV5-1 to TRBJ2-1, with D possibly matching TRBD1 (7 bases). Trimming cost V 4 bases and J 0 bases, with 14 bases left between them. This CDR3 region has 16 residues. CDR1 and CDR2 (germline): SGHRS, YFSETQ. The CDR3 protein is CASSGLQGRSYNEQFF. In DNA, the CDR3 is TGCGCCAGCAGCGGACTACAGGGGCGCTCCTACAATGAGCAGTTCTTC.

This clonotype was observed a handful of times. The chain uses TRBV7-2 and TRBJ2-6; D uncertain. CDR1 is SGHTA, CDR2 FQGNSA, per germline. Trimming took off 2 bases at V and 1 base at J, with 6 bases between the two ends. CDR3 length: 15 residues. The CDR3 is CASSLWESGANVLTF. CDR3 nucleotide sequence: TGTGCCAGCAGCTTATGGGAATCTGGGGCCAACGTCCTGACTTTC.

This clonotype was observed many times. The chain links TRBV11-2 to TRBJ1-4; TRBD1 matches at 7 bases. CDR3 length: 16 residues. Germline CDR1 reads SGHAT; CDR2 reads FQNNGV. The V and J ends lost 5 bases and 6 bases, in that order; junction bases with no gene match: 12. The CDR3 is CASSPVPGQLDEKLFF. CDR3 nucleotide sequence: TGTGCCAGCAGCCCCGTTCCGGGACAGTTGGATGAAAAACTGTTTTTT.

This clonotype was seen many times. The rearrangement links TRBV12-3 or TRBV12-4 to TRBJ1-2; D perhaps matches TRBD1 (6 bases). CDR3 length equals 14 residues. Trimming pared 4 bases from V and 3 bases from J, leaving 12 bases between. The CDR3 region has the DNA TGTGCCAGCAGTTCAACACAGGGTGACTATGGCTACACCTTC. Its protein is CASSSTQGDYGYTF.

This clonotype was picked up a small number of times. The rearrangement uses TRBV20-1 and TRBJ2-3; perhaps TRBD2 as D (6 bases). This CDR3 has 13 residues. The germline V and J ends were trimmed by 5 bases and 0 bases, with 9 bases remaining between them. Germline V lookup: CDR1 DFQATT, CDR2 SNEGSKA (reference sequence). In DNA, the CDR3 is TGCAGTGCTCCGGGACTCAGCACAGATACGCAGTATTTT. This translates into CSAPGLSTDTQYF.

This clonotype has more than one count but fewer than ten. V gene TRBV5-1 combines with J gene TRBJ1-1; 8 bases align to TRBD1. The trim removed 5 bases at V and 2 bases at J, leaving 11 bases unmatched. The CDR3 sequence is 16 residues long. Per the germline V gene, CDR1 is SGHRS and CDR2 is YFSETQ. The CDR3 nucleotides are TGCGCCAGCAGTTCGGAGGCAGGGGGCGCAAACACTGAAGCTTTCTTT. It is translated as CASSSEAGGANTEAFF. The full variable domain, rest sourced from reference TRBV5-1 and TRBJ1-1, is KAGVTQTPRYLIKTRGQQVTLSCSPISGHRSVSWYQQTPGQGLQFLFEYFSETQRNKGNFPGRFSGRQFSNSRSEMNVSTLELGDSALYLCASSSEAGGANTEAFFGQGTRLTVV.

This clonotype was counted ten times or more. This chain joins TRBV6-1 and TRBJ1-2; a weak D match, TRBD1 (5 bases). This CDR3 is 15 amino acids long. CDR1 and CDR2 from the germline V gene are MNHNS and SASEGT. Deletions cut 4 bases from V and 4 bases from J, with 16 bases between. CDR3 protein: CASSVFAGPGYGYTF. DNA for the CDR3: TGTGCCAGCAGTGTATTCGCGGGACCGGGCTATGGCTACACCTTC.

This clonotype was counted many times. This sequence joins TRBV10-3 and TRBJ2-3; weak D call: TRBD2 (7 bases). The CDR3 totals 16 residues. The germline V and J ends were trimmed by 6 bases and 5 bases, with 21 bases remaining between them. CDR1 and CDR2 (germline): ENHRY, SYGVKD. CDR3 nucleotides: TGTGCCATCAGCCCCGCCTTAGGGGGGGCCGGAGATACGCAGTATTTT. Amino acids: CAISPALGGAGDTQYF.